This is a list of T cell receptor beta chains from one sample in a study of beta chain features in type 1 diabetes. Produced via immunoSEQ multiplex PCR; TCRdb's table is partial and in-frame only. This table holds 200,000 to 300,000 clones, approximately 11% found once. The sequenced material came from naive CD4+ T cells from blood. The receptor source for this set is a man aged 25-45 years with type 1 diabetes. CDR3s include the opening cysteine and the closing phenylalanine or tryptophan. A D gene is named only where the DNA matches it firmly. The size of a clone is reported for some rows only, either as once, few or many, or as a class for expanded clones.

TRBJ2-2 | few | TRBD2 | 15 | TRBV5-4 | TGTGCCAGCAGCTCCGGACTAGCGGGGACCGGGGAGCTGTTTTTT | CASSSGLAGTGELFF
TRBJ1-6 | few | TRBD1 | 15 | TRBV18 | TGTGCCAGCTCACCCTCAGGGGGCTATAGTTCACCCCTCCACTTT | CASSPSGGYSSPLHF
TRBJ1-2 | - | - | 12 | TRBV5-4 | TGTGCCAGCAGCTCCGCCGGCTATGGCTACACCTTC | CASSSAGYGYTF
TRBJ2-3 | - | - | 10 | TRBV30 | TGTGCCTGGGGGGACAATACGCAGTATTTT | CAWGDNTQYF
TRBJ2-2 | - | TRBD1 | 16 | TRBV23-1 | TGCGCCAGCAGTCAACCGAGGGGGCGGCACACCGGGGAGCTGTTTTTT | CASSQPRGRHTGELFF
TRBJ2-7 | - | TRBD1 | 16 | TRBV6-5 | TGTGCCAGCAGTTGGGCAGGGGACAGGGGCACCTACGAGCAGTACTTC | CASSWAGDRGTYEQYF
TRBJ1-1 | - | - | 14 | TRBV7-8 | TGTGCCAGCACCCCGGGAGGAGAGAACACTGAAGCTTTCTTT | CASTPGGENTEAFF
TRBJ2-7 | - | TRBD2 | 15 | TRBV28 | TGTGCCAGCAGTCTCCCGGCTCGGGGGGGTTACGAGCAGTACTTC | CASSLPARGGYEQYF
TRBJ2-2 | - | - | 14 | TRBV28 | TGTGCCAGCAGCTCAGGGACGAACACCGGGGAGCTGTTTTTT | CASSSGTNTGELFF
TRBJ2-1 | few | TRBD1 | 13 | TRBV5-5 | TGTGCCAGCAGCTTTAACAGGGGCAATGAGCAGTTCTTC | CASSFNRGNEQFF
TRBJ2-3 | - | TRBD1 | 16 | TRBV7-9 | TGTGCCAGCAGCTTAGTCCGGACAGGGGCCACAGATACGCAGTATTTT | CASSLVRTGATDTQYF
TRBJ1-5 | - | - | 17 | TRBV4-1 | TGCGCCAGCAGCCAGCTGCACAGGGTCTCTAACAATCAGCCCCAGCATTTT | CASSQLHRVSNNQPQHF
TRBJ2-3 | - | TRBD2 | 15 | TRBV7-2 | TGTGCCAGCAGGCGCACTAGCGGAAACACAGATACGCAGTATTTT | CASRRTSGNTDTQYF
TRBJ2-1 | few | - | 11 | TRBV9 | TGTGCCAGCAGCGCCGCGAAAGAGCAGTTCTTC | CASSAAKEQFF
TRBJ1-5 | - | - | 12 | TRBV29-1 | TGCAGCGTTGGAGCTGGCAATCAGCCCCAGCATTTT | CSVGAGNQPQHF
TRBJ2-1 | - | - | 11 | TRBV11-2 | TGTGCCAGCAGCTCCCAACTAACACAGTTCTTC | CASSSQLTQFF
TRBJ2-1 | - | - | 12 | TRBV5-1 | TGCGCCAGCAGCGGACAGTACAATGAGCAGTTCTTC | CASSGQYNEQFF
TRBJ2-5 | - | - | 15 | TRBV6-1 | TGTGCCAGCAGAGAGACTGGGGCGTTAGGAGAGACCCAGTACTTC | CASRETGALGETQYF
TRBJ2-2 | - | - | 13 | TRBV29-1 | TGCAGCGCGGAGAGGGAAGCCACCGGGGAGCTGTTTTTT | CSAEREATGELFF
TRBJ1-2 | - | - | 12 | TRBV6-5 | TGTGCCAGCAGTGAGACCAGGGCTGGCTACACCTTC | CASSETRAGYTF
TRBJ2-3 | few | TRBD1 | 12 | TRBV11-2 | TGTGCCAGCAGCTCACCGGGACAGGCCCAGTATTTT | CASSSPGQAQYF
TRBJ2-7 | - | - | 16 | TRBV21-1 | TGTGCCAGCAGCCTTCGACAGGGGGCTGGGCCCTACGAGCAGTACTTC | CASSLRQGAGPYEQYF
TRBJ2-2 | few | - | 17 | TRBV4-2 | TGTGCCAGCAGCCAAGGTACTACAGGGAGCAACACCGGGGAGCTGTTTTTT | CASSQGTTGSNTGELFF
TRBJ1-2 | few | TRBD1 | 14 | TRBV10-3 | TGTGCCATCAGGCCAACTCCGACAGGGAATGGCTACACCTTC | CAIRPTPTGNGYTF
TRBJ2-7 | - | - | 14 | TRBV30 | TGTGCCTGGAGTGTGAGGGGGTTCCCCTACGAGCAGTACTTC | CAWSVRGFPYEQYF
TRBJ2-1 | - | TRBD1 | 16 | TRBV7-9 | TGTGCCAGCAGCTTAGACACAGGGGGATTCTACAATGAGCAGTTCTTC | CASSLDTGGFYNEQFF
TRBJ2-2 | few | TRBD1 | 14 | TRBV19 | TGTGCCAGTCATCAGGGGGCAACGGCCGGGGAGCTGTTTTTT | CASHQGATAGELFF
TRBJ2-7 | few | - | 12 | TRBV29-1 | TGCAGCGTCCTCGGGACACCCTACGAGCAGTACTTC | CSVLGTPYEQYF
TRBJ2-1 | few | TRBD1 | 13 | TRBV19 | TGTGCCAGTAGTAGGGGACAGTACAATGAGCAGTTCTTC | CASSRGQYNEQFF
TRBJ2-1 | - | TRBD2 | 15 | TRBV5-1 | TGCGCCAGCAGCTGGCGGGGGAGGCCTAACAATGAGCAGTTCTTC | CASSWRGRPNNEQFF
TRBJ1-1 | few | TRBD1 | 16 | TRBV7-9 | TGTGCCAGCAGCCAGTATCGACAGGGAGGAGTAGTTGAAGCTTTCTTT | CASSQYRQGGVVEAFF
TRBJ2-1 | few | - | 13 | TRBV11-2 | TGTGCCAGCAGCAATGACAGGTACAATGAGCAGTTCTTC | CASSNDRYNEQFF
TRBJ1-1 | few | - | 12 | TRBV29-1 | TGCAGCCCACAGGGAATGAACACTGAAGCTTTCTTT | CSPQGMNTEAFF
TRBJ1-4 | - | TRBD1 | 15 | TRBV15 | TGTGCCACCAGCAGAACCCGGACAGGGAAGGAAAAACTGTTTTTT | CATSRTRTGKEKLFF
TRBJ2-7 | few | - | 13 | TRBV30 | TGTGCCTGCGCGAATCAGGGAATACCTACCGGGTACTTC | CACANQGIPTGYF
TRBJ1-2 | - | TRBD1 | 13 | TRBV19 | TGTGCCAGTAACCGGGACAGTTTATATGGCTACACCTTC | CASNRDSLYGYTF
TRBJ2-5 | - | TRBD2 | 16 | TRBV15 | TGTGCCACCAGCAGAGCTGGCGGGGGTGGTCGAGAGACCCAGTACTTC | CATSRAGGGGRETQYF
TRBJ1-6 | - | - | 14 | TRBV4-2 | TGTGCCAGCAGCCAGGGGGCAGGGAACTCACCCCTCCACTTT | CASSQGAGNSPLHF
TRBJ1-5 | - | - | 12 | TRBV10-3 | TGTGCCGCCGGGGGGGTCGATCAGCCCCAGCATTTT | CAAGGVDQPQHF
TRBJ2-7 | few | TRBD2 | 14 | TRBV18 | TGTGCCAGCTCACGAAAGGGACTAGCTTACGAGCAGTACTTC | CASSRKGLAYEQYF
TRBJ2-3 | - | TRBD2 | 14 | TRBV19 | TGTGCCAGTAGTATAGTCCTAGCGGGAGATACGCAGTATTTT | CASSIVLAGDTQYF